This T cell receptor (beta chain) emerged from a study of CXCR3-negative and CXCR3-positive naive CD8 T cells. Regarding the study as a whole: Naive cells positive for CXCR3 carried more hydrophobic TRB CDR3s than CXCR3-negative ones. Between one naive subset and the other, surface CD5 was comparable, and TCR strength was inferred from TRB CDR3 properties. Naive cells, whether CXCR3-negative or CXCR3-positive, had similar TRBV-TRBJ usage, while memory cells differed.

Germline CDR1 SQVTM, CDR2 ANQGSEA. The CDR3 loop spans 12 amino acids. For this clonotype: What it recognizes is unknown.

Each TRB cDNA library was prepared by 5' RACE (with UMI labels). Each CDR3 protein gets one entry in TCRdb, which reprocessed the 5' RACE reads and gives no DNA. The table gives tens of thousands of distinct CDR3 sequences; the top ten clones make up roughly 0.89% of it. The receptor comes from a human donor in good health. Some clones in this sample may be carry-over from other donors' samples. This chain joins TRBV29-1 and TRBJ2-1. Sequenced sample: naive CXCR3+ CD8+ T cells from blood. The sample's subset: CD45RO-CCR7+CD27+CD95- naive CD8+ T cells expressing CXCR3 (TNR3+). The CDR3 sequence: CSAGPFYNEQFF.